This T cell receptor (beta chain) was captured in a study of blood T cell repertoires in COVID-19. Across the study: Acute and convalescent COVID-19 specimens originated in the United States, Italy and Spain. Nucleic acid was either cDNA or gDNA, and it came from T cells, B-cell-depleted T cells, or PBMCs.

This CDR3 has 16 amino acids. V dropped 3 bases and J dropped 7; count of bases not matched to a gene: 7. Germline values: CDR1 KGHDR, CDR2 SFDVKD. How the authors handled the data: Amplification of reference gene primers provided the estimated nucleated cell counts. The method was immunoSEQ multiplex PCR; TCRdb's version includes in-frame clones alone and lacks a portion of them. The V and J calls and clone size are taken from that table; D and trimming were inferred from the DNA. The data show 73,000 or so clones, around 79% seen once. The sample consisted of peripheral blood. The rearrangement links TRBV24-1 to TRBJ2-3, with 12 bases fitting TRBD2. The origin of this receptor is a man aged 60-69 years with acute or convalescent COVID-19. CDR3 protein: CATSDASGRAGYTQYF. The CDR3 region has the DNA TGTGCCACCAGTGATGCTAGCGGGAGGGCCGGGTATACGCAGTATTTT.